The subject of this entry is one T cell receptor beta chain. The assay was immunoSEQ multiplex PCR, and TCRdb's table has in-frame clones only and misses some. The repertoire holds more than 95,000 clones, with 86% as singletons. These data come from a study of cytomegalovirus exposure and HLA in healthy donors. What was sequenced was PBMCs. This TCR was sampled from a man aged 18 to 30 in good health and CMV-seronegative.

CDR3 loop: CASSVTGGLGETQYF. The CDR3 DNA reads TGTGCCAGCAGCGTGACAGGGGGCTTGGGAGAGACCCAGTACTTC. The V gene is TRBV9, the J gene TRBJ2-5; TRBD1 matches at 10 bases. Germline V gives CDR1 SGDLS, CDR2 YYNGEE. Losses at the gene ends were 2 bases for V and 4 bases for J; bases not matched to a gene: 5. This CDR3 comprises 15 residues. Variable domain in full (rest from reference TRBV9 and TRBJ2-5): DSGVTQTPKHLITATGQRVTLRCSPRSGDLSVYWYQQSLDQGLQFLIQYYNGEERAKGNILERFSAQQFPDLHSELNLSSLELGDSALYFCASSVTGGLGETQYFGPGTRLLVL.